This record looks at one TCR beta chain sequence and its context. Authors' analysis steps: How many nucleated cells were present was estimated from reference gene primer amplification. TCRdb keeps only in-frame clones here, not all; method: immunoSEQ multiplex PCR. Clone size and the V and J calls come from that table; the DNA yielded D and trimming. The sample lists over 65,000 clones, around 90% occurring once. The data originate from a study of blood T cell repertoires in COVID-19. On the study more broadly: Whether acute or convalescent, the COVID-19 samples came from the United States, Italy and Spain. PBMCs, B-cell-depleted T cells, or T cells provided the cDNA or gDNA that made up the material.

J was trimmed by 5 bases and V by 3 bases; bases with no gene match: 4. Germline loops: CDR1 LNHDA, CDR2 SQIVND (reference sequence). This CDR3 comprises 14 residues. This chain connects TRBV19 to TRBJ1-2; TRBD1 agrees at 9 bases. The sequenced material came from peripheral blood. The TCR originated in a woman older than 75 with acute or convalescent COVID-19. The CDR3 DNA is TGTGCCAGTAGTATTATCGGGACAGGGTATGGCTACACCTTC. Protein: CASSIIGTGYGYTF.